The 29 T cell receptor beta chains below come from one sample, sequenced in a study of human T cells and chemical hapten exposure. Time point in this sample: pre-sensitization, week 0. Treatment of the sample: therapeutic diphenylcyclopropenone sensitization with weekly scalp DPC. TCRdb reprocessed the RACE reads via MiXCR and lists one record per CDR3 protein. The sample consists of roughly 60,000 distinct CDR3 sequences, 6.5% to 8.5% of them appearing once. Material: whole blood, obtained in connection with sensitization to the hapten diphenylcyclopropenone (DPC). The receptors originated from a woman in her 30s with alopecia areata. Some clones in this sample may be carry-over from other donors' samples.

This sequence joins TRBV12-3 or TRBV12-4 and TRBJ2-6, with D possibly TRBD1 on 5 matching bases. V was clipped by 0 bases and J by 0 bases, with 6 bases between them. The CDR3 has 16 amino acids. The CDR3: CASSLAQGSGANVLTF. The DNA for the CDR3 is TGTGCCAGCAGTTTAGCTCAGGGCTCTGGGGCCAACGTCCTGACTTTC.

This clonotype rates as medium-sized. The chain couples TRBV30 to TRBJ2-5; 9 bases are a match to TRBD2. The V gene end was trimmed by 8 bases and the J gene end by 0 bases; junction bases not matched to a gene: 7. The CDR3 covers 14 residues. The V gene's germline CDR1 is GTSNPN and CDR2 SVGIG (reference sequence). CDR3 DNA: TGTGCCGTTGGGACTAGCTCGTACCAAGAGACCCAGTACTTC. Translating gives CAVGTSSYQETQYF.

Many counts were recorded for this clonotype. This chain uses TRBV20-1 with TRBJ1-1; tentative D call: TRBD1 (6 bases). Germline V gene sequence: CDR1 DFQATT, CDR2 SNEGSKA (reference sequence). This CDR3 spans 15 amino acids. Deletions cut 0 bases from V and 3 bases from J, with 14 bases between. The CDR3 nucleotides read TGCAGTGCTAGAGATCCGAACAGGGACGACACTGAAGCTTTCTTT. It encodes CSARDPNRDDTEAFF.

V is TRBV12-3 or TRBV12-4 and J is TRBJ1-1, with D unclear. The CDR3 is made up of 15 amino acids. With 6 bases removed from V and 1 base from J, the gap between germline ends came to 15 bases. CDR3 nucleotides: TGTGCCAGCAGGGATGGACTCCTGGGGAACACTGAAGCTTTCTTT. This codes for CASRDGLLGNTEAFF.

This clonotype was seen many times. The V and J genes are TRBV12-3 or TRBV12-4 and TRBJ1-2; no definite D call. There are 16 residues in the CDR3. V was shortened by 0 bases and J by 4 bases, with 15 bases between the two germline ends. CDR3 coding DNA: TGTGCCAGCAGTTTAGCCAGAGAAGCAGGCTTCTATGGCTACACCTTC. Its translation: CASSLAREAGFYGYTF.

This chain uses TRBV20-1 with TRBJ2-5; 11 bases align to TRBD2. Germline trimming cut 6 bases from V and 3 bases from J; bases unmatched to any gene: 6. CDR3 length: 14 amino acids. From germline, CDR1 is DFQATT and CDR2 SNEGSKA (reference sequence). This CDR3 is CSASSGGAEETQYF. In DNA form, the CDR3 reads TGCAGTGCGAGTAGCGGGGGGGCTGAAGAGACCCAGTACTTC.

The table lists this clonotype with many counts. This rearrangement joins TRBV6-1 to TRBJ1-5, with D unclear. V was clipped by 4 bases and J by 0 bases, with 10 bases between them. CDR1 is MNHNS, CDR2 SASEGT, per germline. The CDR3 has 15 amino acids. The CDR3 loop is CASSGNYYSNQPQHF. CDR3 sequence (DNA): TGTGCCAGCAGTGGGAATTATTATAGCAATCAGCCCCAGCATTTT.

This clonotype was counted at least ten times. V usage is TRBV5-1 and J usage is TRBJ2-3; 7 bases line up with TRBD1. V shed 3 bases and J 4 bases; nucleotides not matched to a gene: 2. Germline values: CDR1 SGHRS, CDR2 YFSETQ. The CDR3 runs 13 residues. The CDR3 DNA reads TGCGCCAGCAGCTGGGACAGATCAGATACGCAGTATTTT. Translated, it gives CASSWDRSDTQYF.

The table lists this clonotype with many counts. The genes are TRBV6-1 and TRBJ1-1; possible D gene TRBD1, 5 bases. The CDR3 has 14 residues. V shed 4 bases and J shed 5 bases, with 14 bases lying between them. Germline V gene lookup returns CDR1 MNHNS and CDR2 SASEGT. The chain's CDR3 is CASSVAGRGTEAFF. CDR3 coding DNA: TGTGCCAGCAGTGTGGCAGGGCGGGGGACTGAAGCTTTCTTT.

This clonotype was seen ten or more times. V usage is TRBV18 and J usage is TRBJ1-2, with TRBD1 matching 7 bases. Trimming removed 5 bases from V and 4 bases from J; junction bases left unmatched: 10. In germline, CDR1 is KGHSH, CDR2 LQKENI. The CDR3 runs 15 residues. The CDR3 nucleotides are TGTGCCAGCTCATCTCAGGGGGATCCTAGCTATGGCTACACCTTC. Its translation: CASSSQGDPSYGYTF.

This clonotype has at least ten counts. This chain connects TRBV10-3 to TRBJ1-1; TRBD1 might be the D (5 bases). V was trimmed by 4 bases and J by 7 bases, leaving 10 bases between them. From germline, CDR1 is ENHRY and CDR2 SYGVKD. The CDR3 loop spans 12 amino acids. CDR3: CAISASGREAFF. CDR3 nucleotides: TGTGCCATCAGTGCTTCAGGGCGTGAAGCTTTCTTT.

CDR3 residues: CASSAYTGVNEKLFF. CDR3 nucleotide sequence: TGTGCCAGCAGCGCCTACACCGGAGTTAATGAAAAACTGTTTTTT. The chain is built from TRBV5-5 and TRBJ1-4; D gene ambiguous. CDR1 is SGHKS, CDR2 YYEKEE, per germline (reference sequence). Trimming pared 4 bases from V and 4 bases from J, leaving 14 bases between. The CDR3 contains 15 residues.

There are a few counts of this clonotype. J is TRBJ1-3 and V is TRBV3-1; tentative D call: TRBD1 (5 bases). CDR1 is LGHDT, CDR2 YNNKEL, per germline (reference sequence). This CDR3 contains 15 residues. Trimming stripped 1 base from V and 0 bases from J, with 7 bases between. Here the CDR3 DNA reads TGTGCCAGCAGCCAAGGGGGCGGCTCTGGAAACACCATATATTTT. Protein sequence: CASSQGGGSGNTIYF.

The table lists this clonotype with many counts. The J gene is TRBJ2-3, the V gene TRBV6-6; 7 nucleotides agree with TRBD1. V gave up 6 bases and J gave up 2 bases; unmatched junction bases: 8. Per the germline V gene, CDR1 is MNHNY and CDR2 is SVGAGI (reference sequence). The CDR3 covers 15 residues. The CDR3 sequence: CASRLGQATTDTQYF. CDR3 bases: TGTGCCAGCAGGCTAGGACAGGCGACCACAGATACGCAGTATTTT.

This clonotype was seen many times. The CDR3 region is CASSLQGINSPLHF. The CDR3 nucleotides are TGTGCCAGCAGTTTACAGGGGATCAATTCACCCCTCCACTTT. The chain couples TRBV11-1 to TRBJ1-6, with TRBD1 identical over 7 bases. The CDR3 is 14 amino acids. Germline CDR1 SGHAT, CDR2 FQDESV (reference sequence). V was clipped by 6 bases and J by 7 bases; unmatched bases: 6.

This clonotype was observed a handful of times. The chain couples TRBV5-4 to TRBJ1-2, with D maybe TRBD1 (5 bases). V dropped 5 bases and J dropped 5 bases, with 16 bases sitting between them. Germline V CDR1 and CDR2: SGHNT, YYREEE (reference sequence). This CDR3 has 14 residues. In nucleotides, the CDR3 is TGTGCCAGCAGTTCCCCCGGGGACCTATATGGCTACACCTTC. Protein product: CASSSPGDLYGYTF.

This clonotype was picked up many times. The chain combines TRBV7-9 with TRBJ1-1, with D perhaps matching TRBD1 (6 bases). Germline V CDR1 and CDR2: SEHNR, FQNEAQ (reference sequence). The CDR3 has 15 residues. Deletions cut 4 bases from V and 5 bases from J, with 17 bases between. The CDR3 here is CASSYGGGRWTEAFF. DNA of the CDR3: TGTGCCAGCAGCTATGGAGGGGGGAGGTGGACTGAAGCTTTCTTT.

The rearrangement uses TRBV18 and TRBJ2-5; 7 bases map to TRBD2. The CDR3 extends over 14 amino acids. Germline V gives CDR1 KGHSH, CDR2 LQKENI. After removal of 1 base from V and 5 bases from J, the junction contained 4 bases not matched to a gene. Here the CDR3 reads CASSPRPGGETQYF. CDR3 nucleotides: TGTGCCAGCTCACCACGGCCCGGGGGGGAGACCCAGTACTTC.

The chain has TRBV6-1 and TRBJ1-1, with a weak D call TRBD1 (5 bases). Trimming cost V 2 bases and J 5 bases, with 9 bases left between them. Germline CDR1 MNHNS, CDR2 SASEGT. This CDR3 contains 13 residues. In nucleotides, the CDR3 is TGTGCCAGCAGTGAATTGGGGGGAACTGAAGCTTTCTTT. It codes for CASSELGGTEAFF.

This clonotype was recorded a few times. The chain is built from TRBV11-1 and TRBJ1-1; D uncertain. This CDR3 has 15 amino acids. The ends were cut back, 1 base at V and 1 base at J, with 10 bases in the middle. The germline V gene has CDR1 SGHAT and CDR2 FQDESV (reference sequence). The CDR3 here is CASSLDVGKNTEAFF. CDR3 nucleotides: TGTGCCAGCAGCTTAGATGTGGGAAAGAACACTGAAGCTTTCTTT.

The chain has TRBV12-3 or TRBV12-4 and TRBJ2-5; 8 positions agree with TRBD2. Trimming took 6 bases from V and 5 from J; bases not matched to a gene: 11. The CDR3 totals 15 residues. CDR3 sequence reads: CASSSPAGGPETQYF. CDR3 bases: TGTGCCAGCAGCTCCCCGGCGGGGGGCCCCGAGACCCAGTACTTC.

In its sample, this clonotype was seen many times. The chain carries TRBV29-1 and TRBJ1-2; 8 positions match TRBD1. From germline, CDR1 is SQVTM and CDR2 ANQGSEA. The CDR3 runs 13 residues. V lost 6 bases to trimming and J lost 8 bases; unmatched junction nucleotides: 11. The CDR3 coding sequence is TGCAGCGTCCCCACCCAGGGGGCGGCGGGCTACACCTTC. Amino acids: CSVPTQGAAGYTF.

This clonotype was observed a handful of times. V usage is TRBV6-6 and J usage is TRBJ2-7, with D maybe TRBD1 (6 bases). Trimming took 6 bases from V and 2 from J, leaving 8 bases between them. The length of the CDR3 is 12 residues. The germline V gene encodes CDR1 MNHNY and CDR2 SVGAGI (reference sequence). Here the CDR3 reads CASRQGAYEQYF. The CDR3 nucleotides read TGTGCCAGCAGACAGGGTGCCTACGAGCAGTACTTC.

This clonotype showed up many times. The rearrangement joins TRBV28 to TRBJ2-3; 8 positions match TRBD2. This CDR3 spans 15 amino acids. V trimming: 6 bases; J trimming: 2 bases; junction bases outside the gene matches: 7. The germline gives CDR1 MDHEN, CDR2 SYDVKM. CDR3 bases: TGTGCCAGCAGGCAAAGCGGGGGCTCCACAGATACGCAGTATTTT. This codes for CASRQSGGSTDTQYF.

This clonotype was counted only a few times. The rearrangement joins TRBV27 to TRBJ1-1, with D hard to call. In germline, CDR1 is MNHEY, CDR2 SMNVEV (reference sequence). There are 15 residues in the CDR3. V lost 2 bases and J lost 1, with 11 bases in between. CDR3 in amino acids: CASSLLPRGNTEAFF. CDR3 DNA sequence: TGTGCCAGCAGTTTACTCCCTAGAGGGAACACTGAAGCTTTCTTT.

In its sample, this clonotype was seen many times. The J gene is TRBJ1-1, the V gene TRBV5-6, with a possible D match to TRBD1 (6 bases). Germline CDR1 and CDR2: SGHDT and YYEEEE. V lost 0 bases and J 3 bases, leaving 12 bases between the germline ends. CDR3 length: 15 residues. The CDR3 loop is CASSLGGQQYTEAFF. The CDR3 nucleotides read TGTGCCAGCAGCTTGGGCGGACAGCAGTACACTGAAGCTTTCTTT.

This clonotype was recorded many times. The gene calls are TRBV6-5 and TRBJ2-6, with 9 bases that match TRBD2. V lost 6 bases and J lost 4; bases outside the gene matches: 7. This CDR3 has 16 amino acids. The germline V gene encodes CDR1 MNHEY and CDR2 SVGAGI. This chain's CDR3 is CASRTRLAGGANVLTF. The CDR3 DNA follows: TGTGCCAGCAGGACCAGGCTAGCGGGGGGGGCCAACGTCCTGACTTTC.

J is TRBJ2-5 and V is TRBV2; TRBD1 aligns across 7 bases. This CDR3 has 15 amino acids. The germline gives CDR1 SNHLY, CDR2 FYNNEI. J was trimmed by 2 bases and V by 4 bases; bases with no gene match: 7. The CDR3: CASSASTGRQETQYF. CDR3 DNA: TGTGCCAGCAGTGCCTCGACAGGGCGACAAGAGACCCAGTACTTC.

This clonotype was counted at least ten times. The chain joins TRBV5-5 to TRBJ2-2; TRBD1 might be the D (5 bases). Germline V gene data show CDR1 as SGHKS and CDR2 as YYEKEE (reference sequence). V was clipped by 0 bases and J by 1 base, with 7 bases between them. CDR3 length: 15 amino acids. CDR3 DNA: TGTGCCAGCAGCTTGGACAGGAGGAACACCGGGGAGCTGTTTTTT. Residues: CASSLDRRNTGELFF.